This T cell receptor (beta chain) was documented in a study of CD8 T cells in ankylosing spondylitis. Study observations and caveats: The study identified a TCR beta motif of seven or eight highly homologous variants that appeared characteristic of ankylosing spondylitis blood.

In this sample, this clonotype turned up a few times. What it binds is not known. Making use of molecular barcodes, quantitative 5'-RACE generated TCR beta libraries. In TCRdb, the 5' RACE reads were re-called with MiXCR into one record per CDR3 protein. The data show 350,000 to 450,000 distinct CDR3 sequences, 20% to 30% seen once. Germline assignment: CDR1 LNHDA and CDR2 SQIVND (reference sequence). This CDR3 is built from 15 residues. Trimming shortened V by 3 bases and J by 1 base, and 10 bases separated the two germline ends. This sequence was found in a male donor with ankylosing spondylitis. Material: blood, either unsorted or a sorted T cell fraction (not recorded which). The V and J genes are TRBV19 and TRBJ2-1, with D perhaps TRBD1 (5 bases). The DNA for the CDR3 is TGTGCCAGTAGTATTCAGGGAAGATCCTACAATGAGCAGTTCTTC. Translation: CASSIQGRSYNEQFF.